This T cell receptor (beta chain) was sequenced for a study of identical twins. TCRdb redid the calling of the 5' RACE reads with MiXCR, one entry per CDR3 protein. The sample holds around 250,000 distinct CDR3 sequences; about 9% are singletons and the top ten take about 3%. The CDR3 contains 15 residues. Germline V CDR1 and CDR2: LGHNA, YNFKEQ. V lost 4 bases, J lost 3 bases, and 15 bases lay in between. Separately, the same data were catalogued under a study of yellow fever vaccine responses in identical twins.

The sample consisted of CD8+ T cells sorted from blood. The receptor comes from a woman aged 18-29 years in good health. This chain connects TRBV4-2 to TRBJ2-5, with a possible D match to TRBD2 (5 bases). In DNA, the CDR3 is TGTGCCAGCAGCCCCGGACTGAGCGGTGAAGAGACCCAGTACTTC. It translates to CASSPGLSGEETQYF.